The clone carrying this TCR beta chain has only a few counts. The sample belongs to a study of Ad26.COV2.S vaccination and SARS-CoV-2 variants. Germline V gives CDR1 MDHEN, CDR2 SYDVKM. V lost 1 base and J lost 3, with 12 bases in between. This CDR3 comprises 15 residues. Repertoires were generated with immunoSEQ multiplex PCR, while TCRdb's copy carries only in-frame clones and drops some. The sample shows 300,000 to 400,000 clones, 80% to 90% of them seen only once. The sample's treatment: 15 to 20 received Ad26.COV2.S at low or high dose, single or two shots; roughly five received placebo; per-sample allocation not given. Following the first vaccine or placebo injection, samples were taken on day 63.

The sequenced sample was peripheral blood, obtained in a trial of Ad26.COV2.S vaccine versus placebo. This chain connects TRBV28 to TRBJ1-2, with D unresolved. The TCR was taken from a person aged 18-60 years who received the Ad26.COV2.S COVID-19 vaccine or a placebo. The CDR3 region has the DNA TGTGCCAGCAGTTTATCGGCTCCGACGGACTATGGCTACACCTTC. Protein product: CASSLSAPTDYGYTF.